The present entry profiles one T cell receptor (beta chain) with its context. This sample was taken from a study of control samples from healthy donors and cancer patients. Clones were sequenced by immunoSEQ multiplex PCR, and TCRdb holds only the in-frame ones, with some missing. The table shows 98,000 or so clones, with roughly nine tenths occurring only once. This CDR3 has 13 residues. V lost 0 bases and J lost 9, with 11 bases in between. Germline lookup yields CDR1 MNHEY and CDR2 SVGAGI. Sequencing input: blood. The V gene is TRBV6-5, the J gene TRBJ1-1; no clear D. The TCR originated in a woman in her seventies in good health. The CDR3 reads CASSYSGQNQAFF. In DNA form, the CDR3 reads TGTGCCAGCAGTTACTCTGGGCAGAACCAAGCTTTCTTT.